The 27 T cell receptor beta chains in this list originate from one sample, sequenced in a study of vaccination and CD4 T cells after COVID-19. Once obtained from cultured CD4+ T cells, the DNA was sequenced using the Oncomine TCR Beta short-read assay. TCRdb fed the PCR reads into MiXCR, producing one record per CDR3 protein. The sample lists around 25,000 distinct CDR3 sequences; 28% were seen once. Their specific antigens are unknown. Time point denoted: late sampling 161 to 241 days after vaccination in three convalescent patients. Treatment: roughly 10-day PBMC culture with coronavirus spike peptide pools or control peptides (ViraFEST assay). Material: CD4+ T cells from blood, cultured in vitro, obtained about 7 months after SARS-CoV-2 vaccination. These receptors originate from a human donor who had recovered from COVID-19.

This clonotype has only a few counts. V is TRBV6-1 and J is TRBJ2-6; D is unresolved. Germline V gene data show CDR1 as MNHNS and CDR2 as SASEGT. This CDR3 region has 15 residues. V dropped 1 base and J dropped 0 bases, with 4 bases sitting between them. The CDR3 DNA sequence: TGTGCCAGCAGTGAAGACAGCTCTGGGGCCAACGTCCTGACTTTC. Protein: CASSEDSSGANVLTF.

The chain employs TRBV28 and TRBJ2-7; TRBD1 aligns across 7 bases. Germline assignment: CDR1 MDHEN and CDR2 SYDVKM. CDR3 length equals 15 residues. V shed 2 bases and J 7 bases; nucleotides not matched to a gene: 11. The DNA for the CDR3 is TGTGCCAGCAGTTTAAGAGGGGGCCTTGGGAGAGAGCAGTACTTC. Protein: CASSLRGGLGREQYF.

Only a few counts were recorded for this clonotype. The genes are TRBV7-6 and TRBJ2-5; 10 nucleotides match TRBD2. The CDR3 consists of 14 residues. V shed 5 bases and J 5 bases; nucleotides not matched to a gene: 5. Germline-derived CDR1 and CDR2 are SGHVS and FNYEAQ. DNA for the CDR3: TGTGCCAGCAGCAATAGCGGGGGGCGGGAGACCCAGTACTTC. This gives the protein CASSNSGGRETQYF.

This clonotype was counted between two and nine times. The chain carries TRBV5-4 and TRBJ1-5; the match to TRBD1 covers 10 bases. With V trimmed by 6 bases and J by 0 bases, 15 bases remained unmatched. Germline loops: CDR1 SGHNT, CDR2 YYREEE (reference sequence). This CDR3 comprises 19 residues. CDR3 loop: CASTQRRDRGPYSNQPQHF. CDR3 DNA: TGTGCCAGCACACAACGACGGGACAGGGGACCATATAGCAATCAGCCCCAGCATTTT.

The chain is built from TRBV5-4 and TRBJ1-2; D is unclear. The germline V gene has CDR1 SGHNT and CDR2 YYREEE (reference sequence). V was shortened by 4 bases and J by 2 bases, with 9 bases between the two germline ends. The CDR3 is 13 residues long. The CDR3 reads CASSKDLNYGYTF. CDR3 sequence (DNA): TGTGCCAGCAGCAAGGACTTGAACTATGGCTACACCTTC.

This clonotype was picked up a small number of times. The gene calls are TRBV20-1 and TRBJ1-5; TRBD1 aligns across 9 bases. The CDR3 is 13 amino acids. The V gene end was trimmed by 5 bases and the J gene end by 7 bases; junction bases not matched to a gene: 6. The germline CDR1 and CDR2 sequences are DFQATT and SNEGSKA (reference sequence). CDR3 in amino acids: CSARDRASQPQHF. The DNA of the CDR3 is TGCAGTGCTCGGGACAGGGCAAGCCAGCCCCAGCATTTT.

This clonotype qualifies as medium-sized. For the CDR3, the DNA is TGCAGTGCTTTAGTACAGGGGGCTTTCTACGAGCAGTACTTC. Encoded protein: CSALVQGAFYEQYF. The V gene is TRBV20-1, the J gene TRBJ2-7, with 9 positions matching TRBD1. Germline V CDR1 and CDR2: DFQATT, SNEGSKA (reference sequence). This CDR3 spans 14 amino acids. V lost 5 bases, J lost 3 bases, and 8 bases stayed unmatched.

This chain connects TRBV29-1 to TRBJ2-7, with 7 bases matching TRBD1. CDR3 length: 13 residues. Germline CDR1 and CDR2: SQVTM and ANQGSEA. Losses at the gene ends were 4 bases for V and 3 bases for J; bases not matched to a gene: 6. CDR3 in amino acids: CSVGKGAVYEQYF. DNA for the CDR3: TGCAGCGTTGGGAAGGGGGCGGTCTACGAGCAGTACTTC.

A note on this clonotype: The junction departs from the called germline gene at one end, perhaps through a read error. The V and J genes are TRBV6-1 and TRBJ2-3; 8 bases agree with TRBD2. Germline assignment: CDR1 MNHNS and CDR2 SASEGT. The length of the CDR3 is 18 residues. The CDR3 is CASSPRPNSGASTDTQYF. The CDR3 nucleotides read TGCGCCAGCAGCCCACGACCAAATAGCGGGGCTAGCACAGATACGCAGTATTTT.

V usage is TRBV6-2 or TRBV6-3 and J usage is TRBJ2-2; no clear D. V dropped 0 bases and J dropped 1 base, with 3 bases sitting between them. Germline lookup yields CDR1 MNHEY and CDR2 SVGEGT. The CDR3 extends over 14 amino acids. The CDR3 sequence is CASSYSWNTGELFF. The CDR3 DNA sequence: TGTGCCAGCAGTTACTCGTGGAACACCGGGGAGCTGTTTTTT.

The chain links TRBV7-2 to TRBJ2-1; D unresolved. The CDR3 covers 11 residues. Trimming took off 0 bases at V and 8 bases at J, with 2 bases between the two ends. Germline V lookup: CDR1 SGHTA, CDR2 FQGNSA. The CDR3 loop is CASSLAYEQFF. The CDR3 bases are TGTGCCAGCAGCTTAGCCTATGAGCAGTTCTTC.

This clonotype occurred a few times. The chain carries TRBV4-1 and TRBJ1-5, with D perhaps matching TRBD1 (6 bases). Germline values: CDR1 MGHRA, CDR2 YSYEKL. This CDR3 contains 15 residues. Trimming took 4 bases from V and 0 from J, leaving 10 bases between them. The chain's CDR3 is CASSPGHYSNQPQHF. The DNA for the CDR3 is TGCGCCAGCAGCCCGGGACATTATAGCAATCAGCCCCAGCATTTT.

This clonotype was seen a handful of times. V gene TRBV7-9 combines with J gene TRBJ1-5; 9 bases match TRBD1. Per the germline V gene, CDR1 is SEHNR and CDR2 is FQNEAQ (reference sequence). The trim removed 5 bases at V and 1 base at J, leaving 12 bases unmatched. This CDR3 is 18 amino acids long. CDR3 DNA sequence: TGTGCCAGCAGCACCGAAACGGGACAGGGCTTGAGCAATCAGCCCCAGCATTTT. It specifies CASSTETGQGLSNQPQHF.

The V and J genes are TRBV7-9 and TRBJ1-2; the D is unclear. V was shortened by 5 bases and J by 3 bases, with 10 bases between the two germline ends. Per germline, CDR1 SEHNR and CDR2 FQNEAQ (reference sequence). The CDR3 runs to 13 residues. CDR3 DNA: TGTGCCAGCAGCCGCGAGGGCCACTATGGCTACACCTTC. The encoded protein is CASSREGHYGYTF. Full variable domain (rest looked up from reference TRBV7-9 and TRBJ1-2): DTGVSQNPRHKITKRGQNVTFRCDPISEHNRLYWYRQTLGQGPEFLTYFQNEAQLEKSRLLSDRFSAERPKGSFSTLEIQRTEQGDSAMYLCASSREGHYGYTFGSGTRLTVV.

This clonotype was found a few times. The chain employs TRBV6-1 and TRBJ1-5, with 9 bases fitting TRBD1. The CDR3 loop spans 16 amino acids. Trimming removed 8 bases from V and 0 bases from J; junction bases left unmatched: 8. From germline, CDR1 is MNHNS and CDR2 SASEGT. The CDR3 DNA sequence: TGTGCCAGCGGGACAGGGAGTAGGAATAGCAATCAGCCCCAGCATTTT. It translates to CASGTGSRNSNQPQHF.

This clonotype was detected only a few times. The genes are TRBV12-3 or TRBV12-4 and TRBJ1-6; no clear D gene. V lost 6 bases to trimming and J lost 5 bases, with 11 bases between them. The CDR3 loop spans 14 amino acids. This CDR3 reads CASSQTQNNSPLHF. The CDR3 bases are TGTGCCAGCAGCCAGACCCAAAATAATTCACCCCTCCACTTT.

This chain joins TRBV20-1 and TRBJ2-2; 9 bases align to TRBD2. This CDR3 has 16 residues. Germline V CDR1 and CDR2: DFQATT, SNEGSKA (reference sequence). After removal of 0 bases from V and 5 bases from J, the junction contained 7 bases not matched to a gene. The CDR3 sequence: CSARDRGGRATGELFF. CDR3 DNA: TGCAGTGCTAGAGATCGGGGCGGGAGGGCGACCGGGGAGCTGTTTTTT.

This chain connects TRBV7-9 to TRBJ2-7; D is uncertain. V was trimmed by 9 bases and J by 7 bases, leaving 10 bases between them. Germline loops: CDR1 SEHNR, CDR2 FQNEAQ (reference sequence). The CDR3 has 10 amino acids. The CDR3 DNA reads TGTGCCAGGAACGGAATGGAGCAGTACTTC. This sequence encodes CARNGMEQYF.

The chain has TRBV6-1 and TRBJ1-2; no definite D call. From germline, CDR1 is MNHNS and CDR2 SASEGT. V dropped 3 bases and J dropped 5 bases, with 16 bases sitting between them. CDR3 size: 15 residues. The CDR3 DNA is TGTGCCAGCAGTGAGACCTCCTGGGGTGCGTATGGCTACACCTTC. Protein product: CASSETSWGAYGYTF.

The chain has TRBV7-3 and TRBJ2-2; D assignment may be TRBD1 or TRBD2 (6 bases each). The CDR3 consists of 16 residues. Germline CDR1 reads SGHTA; CDR2 reads FQGTGA. V was trimmed by 1 base and J by 4 bases, leaving 13 bases between them. As DNA, the CDR3 is TGTGCCAGCAGCTTAAAGGGGGGAGGAGTCACCGGGGAGCTGTTTTTT. Translating it yields CASSLKGGGVTGELFF.

Only a few counts were recorded for this clonotype. This chain joins TRBV20-1 and TRBJ2-7; 8 nucleotides match TRBD2. With V trimmed by 7 bases and J by 2 bases, 4 bases remained unmatched. The CDR3 has 12 residues. The V gene's germline CDR1 is DFQATT and CDR2 SNEGSKA (reference sequence). CDR3 amino acids: CSVSGLAYEQYF. In DNA form, the CDR3 reads TGCAGTGTTTCGGGACTAGCCTACGAGCAGTACTTC.

This clonotype was counted a few times. The chain is built from TRBV7-2 and TRBJ2-3; unclear D gene. The CDR3 runs 13 residues. Germline V lookup: CDR1 SGHTA, CDR2 FQGNSA. The ends were cut back, 6 bases at V and 0 bases at J, with 7 bases in the middle. CDR3 sequence reads: CASSLLSTDTQYF. The CDR3 bases are TGTGCCAGCAGTCTCTTGAGCACAGATACGCAGTATTTT.

The rearrangement joins TRBV20-1 to TRBJ2-7; TRBD1 or TRBD2 may be the D gene (5 bases each). The V gene's germline CDR1 is DFQATT and CDR2 SNEGSKA (reference sequence). This CDR3 has 13 amino acids. The ends were cut back, 7 bases at V and 1 base at J, with 14 bases in the middle. The CDR3 DNA sequence: TGCAGTGTAAGGGACCGAACTTCCTACGAGCAGTACTTC. Its protein is CSVRDRTSYEQYF.

This chain connects TRBV20-1 to TRBJ2-6; perhaps TRBD1 as D (6 bases). Trimming stripped 0 bases from V and 4 bases from J, with 10 bases between. The CDR3 has 15 amino acids. The germline V gene has CDR1 DFQATT and CDR2 SNEGSKA (reference sequence). CDR3 region: CSAREGAAGANVLTF. DNA of the CDR3: TGCAGTGCTAGAGAGGGGGCGGCCGGGGCCAACGTCCTGACTTTC.

The J gene is TRBJ1-1, the V gene TRBV7-9, with D perhaps TRBD1 (6 bases). Germline CDR1 is SEHNR and CDR2 is FQNEAQ (reference sequence). CDR3 size: 18 residues. V lost 5 bases, J lost 4 bases, and 26 bases lay in between. The CDR3 reads CASSLSPSGWGHITEAFF. The CDR3 DNA is TGTGCCAGCAGCCTTTCCCCGAGTGGGTGGGGGCATATCACTGAAGCTTTCTTT.

The rearrangement links TRBV20-1 to TRBJ2-7, with no clear D. V dropped 3 bases and J dropped 3 bases, with 12 bases sitting between them. Germline V CDR1 and CDR2: DFQATT, SNEGSKA (reference sequence). The CDR3 loop spans 13 amino acids. This CDR3 is CSARSSPNYEQYF. CDR3 coding DNA: TGCAGTGCTAGGTCCTCACCCAACTACGAGCAGTACTTC.

This clonotype is termed medium-sized (0.01 to 0.1%). The chain is built from TRBV15 and TRBJ1-6; no firm D call. Germline V gives CDR1 LNHNV, CDR2 YYDKDF (reference sequence). The ends were cut back, 6 bases at V and 6 bases at J, with 15 bases in the middle. There are 15 residues in the CDR3. CDR3: CATREVADFNSPLHF. The CDR3 DNA reads TGTGCCACCAGGGAGGTGGCAGACTTTAATTCACCCCTCCACTTT.